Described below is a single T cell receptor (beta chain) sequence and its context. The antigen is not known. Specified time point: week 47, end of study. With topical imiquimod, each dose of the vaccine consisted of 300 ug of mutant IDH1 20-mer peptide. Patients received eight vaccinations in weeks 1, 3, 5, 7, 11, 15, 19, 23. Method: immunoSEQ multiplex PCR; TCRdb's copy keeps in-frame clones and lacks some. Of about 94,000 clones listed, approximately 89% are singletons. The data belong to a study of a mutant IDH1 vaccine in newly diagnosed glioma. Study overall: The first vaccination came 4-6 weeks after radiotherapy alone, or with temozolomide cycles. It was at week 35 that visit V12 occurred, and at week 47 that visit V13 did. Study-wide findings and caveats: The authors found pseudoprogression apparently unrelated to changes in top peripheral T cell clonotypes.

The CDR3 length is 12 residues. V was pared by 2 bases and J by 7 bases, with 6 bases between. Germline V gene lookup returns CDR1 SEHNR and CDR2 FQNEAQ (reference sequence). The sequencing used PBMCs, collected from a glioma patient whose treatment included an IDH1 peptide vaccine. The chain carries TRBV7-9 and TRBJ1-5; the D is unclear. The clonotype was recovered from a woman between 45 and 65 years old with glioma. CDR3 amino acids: CASSLSNQPQHF. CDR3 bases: TGTGCCAGCAGCTTATCTAACCAGCCCCAGCATTTT.